This is a list of T cell receptor beta chains from one sample in a study of T cell changes during pregnancy in multiple sclerosis. Generated by immunoSEQ multiplex PCR, the TCRdb table keeps only in-frame clones and is missing some. The table lists some 87,000 clones, around 94% of them singletons. This sample comprised CD4+ T cells from peripheral blood mononuclear cells, obtained before pregnancy. The origin of the receptors is a female donor with multiple sclerosis, enrolled in a pregnancy study. CDR3s include the opening cysteine and the closing phenylalanine or tryptophan. A D gene is named only where the DNA matches it firmly. Size values are once, few and many counts, or a class for expanded clones, and some rows have none.

J: TRBJ1-5; D: -; V: TRBV2; size: -; length: 14; CDR3: CASSDLGAVQPQHF; DNA: TGTGCCAGCAGTGACCTGGGGGCTGTTCAGCCCCAGCATTTT
J: TRBJ1-5; D: -; V: TRBV27; size: -; length: 14; CDR3: CASSYTGRNQPQHF; DNA: TGTGCCAGCAGTTATACAGGTCGCAATCAGCCCCAGCATTTT
J: TRBJ2-3; D: TRBD2; V: TRBV7-3; size: -; length: 16; CDR3: CASSLIGGRAADTQYF; DNA: TGTGCCAGCAGCTTAATCGGCGGGAGGGCGGCAGATACGCAGTATTTT
J: TRBJ2-2; D: -; V: TRBV25-1; size: -; length: 14; CDR3: CASSDRGDTGELFF; DNA: TGTGCCAGCAGTGACAGGGGGGATACCGGGGAGCTGTTTTTT
J: TRBJ1-5; D: -; V: TRBV4-1; size: -; length: 17; CDR3: CASSQVSAGYSNQPQHF; DNA: TGCGCCAGCAGCCAAGTATCCGCGGGCTATAGCAATCAGCCCCAGCATTTT
J: TRBJ1-1; D: -; V: TRBV5-6; size: once; length: 18; CDR3: CASSSSRGRVGPNTEAFF; DNA: TGTGCCAGCAGCTCCTCTAGGGGGAGGGTCGGGCCGAACACTGAAGCTTTCTTT
J: TRBJ1-4; D: TRBD1; V: TRBV6-5; size: -; length: 14; CDR3: CASRDREGGEKLFF; DNA: TGTGCCAGCAGGGACAGGGAGGGAGGTGAAAAACTGTTTTTT
J: TRBJ2-2; D: TRBD2; V: TRBV5-1; size: -; length: 16; CDR3: CASSYGGSRNTGELFF; DNA: TGCGCCAGCAGCTATGGCGGGAGCCGGAATACCGGGGAGCTGTTTTTT
J: TRBJ2-1; D: TRBD2; V: TRBV14; size: -; length: 16; CDR3: CASSTSLLAGRDEQFF; DNA: TGTGCCAGCAGCACGAGTTTGCTAGCGGGAAGGGATGAGCAGTTCTTC
J: TRBJ1-1; D: -; V: TRBV18; size: -; length: 13; CDR3: CASSPRDFGEAFF; DNA: TGTGCCAGCTCACCGAGGGACTTTGGTGAAGCTTTCTTT
J: TRBJ2-1; D: TRBD1; V: TRBV5-1; size: -; length: 17; CDR3: CASSSPRTGVRANEQFF; DNA: TGCGCCAGCAGCTCGCCCCGTACAGGGGTGAGAGCCAATGAGCAGTTCTTC
J: TRBJ2-1; D: TRBD1; V: TRBV7-2; size: -; length: 16; CDR3: CASSIAGQGAYNEQFF; DNA: TGTGCCAGCAGCATCGCGGGACAGGGCGCCTACAATGAGCAGTTCTTC
J: TRBJ2-5; D: -; V: TRBV5-1; size: -; length: 12; CDR3: CASSLALETQYF; DNA: TGCGCCAGCAGCTTGGCCCTAGAGACCCAGTACTTC
J: TRBJ2-1; D: -; V: TRBV7-8; size: -; length: 16; CDR3: CASSPGGVASYNEQFF; DNA: TGTGCCAGCAGCCCGGGGGGCGTAGCAAGCTACAATGAGCAGTTCTTC
J: TRBJ2-1; D: -; V: TRBV5-6; size: -; length: 15; CDR3: CASSPRASSYNEQFF; DNA: TGTGCCAGCAGCCCGCGTGCTAGCTCCTACAATGAGCAGTTCTTC
J: TRBJ1-4; D: -; V: TRBV5-5; size: once; length: 12; CDR3: CASSLESEKLFF; DNA: TGTGCCAGCAGCTTAGAGTCGGAAAAACTGTTTTTT
J: TRBJ2-7; D: TRBD2; V: TRBV29-1; size: -; length: 17; CDR3: CSGLGLAGGPLSYEQYF; DNA: TGCAGCGGCCTGGGACTAGCGGGGGGCCCCCTCTCCTACGAGCAGTACTTC
J: TRBJ1-1; D: -; V: TRBV5-1; size: once; length: 16; CDR3: CASSLFRSGRNTEAFF; DNA: TGCGCCAGCAGCTTGTTCAGGTCAGGAAGGAACACTGAAGCTTTCTTT
J: TRBJ1-4; D: TRBD1; V: TRBV28; size: -; length: 18; CDR3: CASSSFPPAQGANEKLFF; DNA: TGTGCCAGCAGTTCCTTCCCGCCGGCACAGGGGGCTAATGAAAAACTGTTTTTT
J: TRBJ2-2; D: -; V: TRBV18; size: few; length: 14; CDR3: CASSPGTNTGELFF; DNA: TGTGCCAGCTCCCCCGGGACGAACACCGGGGAGCTGTTTTTT
J: TRBJ1-2; D: -; V: TRBV21-1; size: -; length: 16; CDR3: CASSSEPDRAKNGYTF; DNA: TGTGCCAGCAGCTCAGAGCCGGACAGGGCAAAAAATGGCTACACCTTC
J: TRBJ1-3; D: -; V: TRBV13; size: -; length: 14; CDR3: CASSLRSVGNTIYF; DNA: TGTGCCAGCAGCTTACGGTCGGTAGGAAACACCATATATTTT
J: TRBJ2-6; D: TRBD2; V: TRBV9; size: -; length: 17; CDR3: CASSGLAGSGGANVLTF; DNA: TGTGCCAGCAGCGGACTAGCGGGGAGTGGTGGGGCCAACGTCCTGACTTTC
J: TRBJ1-1; D: TRBD1; V: TRBV19; size: -; length: 14; CDR3: CASNHRGMNTEAFF; DNA: TGTGCCAGTAACCACAGGGGAATGAACACTGAAGCTTTCTTT
J: TRBJ2-5; D: -; V: TRBV11-2; size: -; length: 14; CDR3: CASSLGRYQETQYF; DNA: TGTGCCAGCAGCTTAGGGCGGTATCAAGAGACCCAGTACTTC
J: TRBJ2-7; D: TRBD1; V: TRBV5-6; size: -; length: 17; CDR3: CASSSLTRGQGQHEQYF; DNA: TGTGCCAGCAGCTCCCTCACCCGGGGACAGGGTCAGCATGAGCAGTACTTC
J: TRBJ1-2; D: TRBD1; V: TRBV29-1; size: -; length: 13; CDR3: CSVFQQGGDGYTF; DNA: TGCAGCGTTTTCCAACAGGGGGGGGATGGCTACACCTTC
J: TRBJ1-5; D: -; V: TRBV5-6; size: once; length: 15; CDR3: CASSLAGQGGQPQHF; DNA: TGTGCCAGCAGCTTGGCCGGGCAGGGAGGGCAGCCCCAGCATTTT
J: TRBJ2-7; D: -; V: TRBV7-3; size: -; length: 13; CDR3: CASSLNSRGEQYF; DNA: TGTGCCAGCAGCTTAAACTCGAGGGGGGAGCAGTACTTC
J: TRBJ1-1; D: -; V: TRBV11-2; size: once; length: 15; CDR3: CASSLAVGEGTEAFF; DNA: TGTGCCAGCAGCTTAGCGGTAGGGGAGGGTACTGAAGCTTTCTTT
J: TRBJ1-1; D: -; V: TRBV19; size: -; length: 17; CDR3: CASINPRRGPGYTEAFF; DNA: TGTGCCAGTATTAATCCGCGCAGGGGCCCTGGATATACTGAAGCTTTCTTT
J: TRBJ1-5; D: TRBD1; V: TRBV6-6; size: once; length: 15; CDR3: CASRKGTGWHQPQHF; DNA: TGTGCCAGCAGAAAAGGGACAGGGTGGCATCAGCCCCAGCATTTT
J: TRBJ2-1; D: TRBD1; V: TRBV6-1; size: -; length: 15; CDR3: CASRVDRAAYNEQFF; DNA: TGTGCCAGCAGGGTGGACAGGGCAGCCTACAATGAGCAGTTCTTC
J: TRBJ1-1; D: -; V: TRBV7-9; size: few; length: 16; CDR3: CASSLYIGVMNTEAFF; DNA: TGTGCCAGCAGCTTATATATCGGGGTCATGAACACTGAAGCTTTCTTT
J: TRBJ1-5; D: TRBD1; V: TRBV30; size: -; length: 13; CDR3: CAWSEQGRQPQHF; DNA: TGTGCCTGGAGTGAACAGGGGAGACAGCCCCAGCATTTT
J: TRBJ2-1; D: -; V: TRBV7-6; size: -; length: 16; CDR3: CASSLPSWSSYNEQFF; DNA: TGTGCCAGCAGCTTACCGAGCTGGAGCTCCTACAATGAGCAGTTCTTC
J: TRBJ2-1; D: -; V: TRBV12-5; size: once; length: 15; CDR3: CASGPQGFVYNEQFF; DNA: TGTGCTAGTGGTCCACAGGGCTTCGTCTACAATGAGCAGTTCTTC
J: TRBJ2-3; D: -; V: TRBV7-3; size: -; length: 14; CDR3: CASSLWGPTDTQYF; DNA: TGTGCCAGCAGCTTATGGGGGCCGACAGATACGCAGTATTTT
J: TRBJ1-1; D: TRBD1; V: TRBV5-1; size: -; length: 13; CDR3: CASSEQGGTEAFF; DNA: TGCGCCAGCAGTGAGCAGGGGGGCACTGAAGCTTTCTTT
J: TRBJ1-6; D: TRBD1; V: TRBV6-1; size: -; length: 13; CDR3: CASTGQGGSPLHF; DNA: TGTGCCAGCACCGGACAGGGGGGTTCACCCCTCCACTTT
J: TRBJ1-1; D: TRBD1; V: TRBV28; size: few; length: 11; CDR3: CASSKQGEAFF; DNA: TGTGCCAGCAGTAAACAGGGGGAAGCTTTCTTT
J: TRBJ1-2; D: TRBD1; V: TRBV2; size: -; length: 12; CDR3: CASDRVEGGYTF; DNA: TGTGCCAGCGACAGGGTAGAGGGTGGCTACACCTTC
J: TRBJ2-3; D: TRBD2; V: TRBV5-4; size: -; length: 15; CDR3: CASSRTSGQGDTQYF; DNA: TGTGCCAGCAGCAGGACTAGCGGTCAGGGGGATACGCAGTATTTT
J: TRBJ2-1; D: -; V: TRBV15; size: -; length: 17; CDR3: CATSREIGGRPYNEQFF; DNA: TGTGCCACCAGCAGAGAAATCGGAGGGAGGCCCTACAATGAGCAGTTCTTC
J: TRBJ2-3; D: TRBD2; V: TRBV18; size: -; length: 17; CDR3: CASSPLPSGASTDTQYF; DNA: TGTGCCAGCTCACCACTCCCTAGCGGAGCTAGCACAGATACGCAGTATTTT
J: TRBJ1-1; D: TRBD1; V: TRBV5-1; size: -; length: 19; CDR3: CASSLDPGQGVGVNTEAFF; DNA: TGCGCCAGCAGCTTGGACCCAGGACAGGGGGTTGGCGTGAACACTGAAGCTTTCTTT
J: TRBJ1-3; D: TRBD1; V: TRBV19; size: -; length: 15; CDR3: CASSRRDSHGNTIYF; DNA: TGTGCCAGTAGCCGCCGGGACAGTCACGGAAACACCATATATTTT
J: TRBJ2-1; D: -; V: TRBV5-1; size: -; length: 14; CDR3: CASSPHEPYNEQFF; DNA: TGCGCCAGCAGCCCCCACGAGCCTTACAATGAGCAGTTCTTC
J: TRBJ1-6; D: TRBD1; V: TRBV10-3; size: -; length: 13; CDR3: CAISRDRNSPLHF; DNA: TGTGCCATCAGCCGGGACAGGAATTCACCCCTCCACTTT
J: TRBJ1-2; D: -; V: TRBV6-6; size: -; length: 14; CDR3: CASSYQDSPYGYTF; DNA: TGTGCCAGCAGTTACCAGGACAGCCCCTATGGCTACACCTTC
J: TRBJ1-1; D: -; V: TRBV5-1; size: -; length: 15; CDR3: CASSLGPGTSTEAFF; DNA: TGCGCCAGCAGCTTGGGTCCGGGAACGAGTACTGAAGCTTTCTTT
J: TRBJ2-2; D: -; V: TRBV30; size: few; length: 13; CDR3: CAWTPGMGGELFF; DNA: TGTGCCTGGACCCCGGGGATGGGCGGGGAGCTGTTTTTT
J: TRBJ1-2; D: -; V: TRBV30; size: -; length: 13; CDR3: CAWGRGGAHGYTF; DNA: TGTGCCTGGGGGCGGGGAGGGGCGCATGGCTACACCTTC
J: TRBJ1-4; D: -; V: TRBV4-1; size: -; length: 16; CDR3: CASSQEPSRGYEKLFF; DNA: TGCGCCAGCAGCCAAGAACCTAGTAGGGGATATGAAAAACTGTTTTTT
J: TRBJ1-6; D: -; V: TRBV6-5; size: -; length: 15; CDR3: CASTPGVAGGSPLHF; DNA: TGTGCCAGCACCCCGGGGGTGGCGGGAGGTTCACCCCTCCACTTT